The 23 T cell receptor beta chains below come from one sample, sequenced in a study of T-cell memory formation after mild COVID-19. TCRdb analysed the 5' RACE reads with MiXCR anew, one entry per CDR3 protein. This table holds under 550,000 distinct CDR3 sequences, about 20% found once. The specimen was PBMCs or a T cell subset sorted from them (not recorded which). The receptors derive from a man aged 18-30 years who had mild COVID-19 (a few samples of this study predate the infection). Cell type and time point are not known.

The gene calls are TRBV12-3 or TRBV12-4 and TRBJ2-1, with 11 positions matching TRBD2. J lost 12 bases, V lost 7 bases, and 2 bases had no gene match. This CDR3 is built from 11 residues. DNA for the CDR3: TGTGCCAGCACCCTAGCGGGGGGGCAGTTCTTC. This gives the protein CASTLAGGQFF.

This clonotype was observed a few times. This CDR3 is CSVEEEEGLYGYTF. CDR3 coding DNA: TGCAGCGTTGAAGAGGAAGAGGGGCTCTATGGCTACACCTTC. The rearrangement uses TRBV29-1 and TRBJ1-2; a possible D gene is TRBD1 (5 bases). Germline CDR1 reads SQVTM; CDR2 reads ANQGSEA. The CDR3 has 14 residues. V gave up 0 bases and J gave up 4 bases, with 12 bases separating them.

This clonotype was observed a handful of times. The chain links TRBV5-4 to TRBJ2-1; D call uncertain. V was clipped by 3 bases and J by 4 bases, with 8 bases between them. The CDR3 extends over 13 amino acids. Germline loops: CDR1 SGHNT, CDR2 YYREEE (reference sequence). The chain's CDR3 is CASSWTVYNEQFF. In DNA, the CDR3 is TGTGCCAGCAGCTGGACGGTATACAATGAGCAGTTCTTC.

In DNA form, the CDR3 reads TGTGCCAGCGGTTACAGGGGCTACGAGCAGTACGTC. Amino acid sequence: CASGYRGYEQYV. The rearrangement joins TRBV6-1 to TRBJ2-7, with 7 positions matching TRBD1. V trimming: 8 bases; J trimming: 3 bases; junction bases outside the gene matches: 4. Germline CDR1 is MNHNS and CDR2 is SASEGT. The CDR3 has 12 amino acids.

In this sample, this clonotype turned up a few times. CDR3 DNA sequence: TGTGCCAGCAGCTTTGTAAACAGATACACTGAAGCTTTCTTT. It encodes CASSFVNRYTEAFF. The chain links TRBV7-2 to TRBJ1-1; D call uncertain. CDR1 is SGHTA, CDR2 FQGNSA, per germline. V was trimmed by 3 bases and J by 3 bases, leaving 11 bases between them. CDR3 length equals 14 residues.

This clonotype was seen a handful of times. CDR3: CSATGSKDTQYF. In DNA form, the CDR3 reads TGCAGTGCGACCGGGAGCAAGGATACGCAGTATTTT. The V call is TRBV20-1, the J call TRBJ2-3; weak D call: TRBD2 (6 bases). Germline values: CDR1 DFQATT, CDR2 SNEGSKA (reference sequence). The CDR3 is 12 residues long. Between the trimmed V and J ends, which lost 6 bases and 6 bases, there was a span of 13 bases.

The rearrangement uses TRBV28 and TRBJ2-7, with 7 bases matching TRBD1. V dropped 6 bases and J dropped 6; count of bases not matched to a gene: 11. Germline V gives CDR1 MDHEN, CDR2 SYDVKM. CDR3 size: 14 residues. The DNA of the CDR3 is TGTGCCAGCAGCCAACCTGACAGGGAAGGCGAGCAGTACGTC. Protein: CASSQPDREGEQYV.

This clonotype was seen more than once but under ten times. V is TRBV5-4 and J is TRBJ2-3; D uncertain. Between the trimmed V and J ends, which lost 2 bases and 10 bases, there was a span of 14 bases. CDR3 length: 13 amino acids. CDR1 and CDR2 (germline): SGHNT, YYREEE (reference sequence). The DNA for the CDR3 is TGTGCCAGCAGCTTACCCCGGGCTCAAGCGCAGTATTTT. It codes for CASSLPRAQAQYF.

This clonotype was picked up many times. J is TRBJ2-5 and V is TRBV4-3; 10 nucleotides align to TRBD1. Trimming took 3 bases from V and 5 from J; bases not matched to a gene: 3. In germline, CDR1 is LGHNA, CDR2 YSLEER. The CDR3 is 14 amino acids. The CDR3 sequence is CASSQTGGRETQYF. CDR3 bases: TGCGCCAGCAGCCAGACAGGGGGCCGGGAGACCCAGTACTTC.

The chain combines TRBV4-2 with TRBJ1-1; TRBD1 might be the D (5 bases). V lost 1 base and J lost 7, with 16 bases in between. The CDR3 extends over 15 amino acids. Germline-derived CDR1 and CDR2 are LGHNA and YNFKEQ. In nucleotides, the CDR3 is TGTGCCAGCAGCCAAGTCGGGGGAAAGATCGGTGAAGCTTTCTTT. Encoded protein: CASSQVGGKIGEAFF.

The chain employs TRBV12-5 and TRBJ1-1; D not certain. V lost 3 bases and J 2 bases, leaving 4 bases between the germline ends. Germline V gene data show CDR1 as LGHNT and CDR2 as FRNRAP. This CDR3 is 12 amino acids long. The CDR3 DNA reads TGTGCTAGTGGTTTTGGTAACACTGAAGCTTTCTTT. Protein: CASGFGNTEAFF.

The V call is TRBV6-6, the J call TRBJ2-5; D unresolved. The CDR3 runs to 13 residues. V lost 6 bases and J 1 base, leaving 9 bases between the germline ends. Germline V gene lookup returns CDR1 MNHNY and CDR2 SVGAGI (reference sequence). CDR3 protein: CASRDNGQETQYF. In nucleotides, the CDR3 is TGTGCCAGCAGAGACAACGGCCAAGAGACCCAGTACTTC.

The chain uses TRBV5-1 and TRBJ2-5, with TRBD2 matching over 12 bases. This CDR3 is built from 16 residues. The V gene's germline CDR1 is SGHRS and CDR2 YFSETQ. With 5 bases clipped from V and 2 bases from J, the junction kept 7 bases outside the gene matches. CDR3 region: CASRTLAGGSQETQYF. CDR3 bases: TGCGCCAGCAGGACACTAGCGGGGGGTAGTCAAGAGACCCAGTACTTC.

V and J are TRBV11-3 and TRBJ1-1, with D tentatively TRBD1 (5 bases). There are 14 residues in the CDR3. Trimming removed 6 bases from V and 4 bases from J, with 15 bases in between. CDR1 is SGHNT and CDR2 is YENEEA in the germline V gene. The CDR3 bases are TGTGCCAGCAGATCCAGACTGGGGGTCACTGAAGCTTTCTTT. Residues: CASRSRLGVTEAFF.

The V call is TRBV3-1, the J call TRBJ2-3, with 11 nucleotides matching TRBD2. With V trimmed by 4 bases and J by 4 bases, 4 bases remained unmatched. The CDR3 loop spans 15 amino acids. Germline V CDR1 and CDR2: LGHDT, YNNKEL (reference sequence). CDR3 amino acids: CASSPRTSGSDTQYF. The DNA for the CDR3 is TGTGCCAGCAGCCCGAGGACTAGCGGGTCAGATACGCAGTATTTT.

The chain employs TRBV5-1 and TRBJ2-1, with a possible D match to TRBD2 (6 bases). This CDR3 is built from 18 residues. V was clipped by 1 base and J by 2 bases, with 19 bases between them. CDR1 SGHRS and CDR2 YFSETQ come from the germline V gene. The CDR3: CASSLWGVWAGPYNEQFF. CDR3 DNA sequence: TGCGCCAGCAGCTTGTGGGGGGTGTGGGCAGGGCCCTACAATGAGCAGTTCTTC.

This chain connects TRBV7-2 to TRBJ2-3; D is unresolved. Germline CDR1 SGHTA, CDR2 FQGNSA. The V and J ends lost 8 bases and 4 bases respectively, with 10 bases between them. This CDR3 is 12 amino acids long. For the CDR3, the DNA is TGTGCCAGCGGGCCGTTCGCAGATACGCAGTATTTT. Protein: CASGPFADTQYF. Full variable domain (rest looked up from reference TRBV7-2 and TRBJ2-3): GAGVSQSPSNKVTEKGKDVELRCDPISGHTALYWYRQSLGQGLEFLIYFQGNSAPDKSGLPSDRFSAERTGGSVSTLTIQRTQQEDSAVYLCASGPFADTQYFGPGTRLTVL.

This clonotype showed up many times. This chain links TRBV27 with TRBJ2-6; D possibly corresponds to TRBD2 (5 bases). Germline V gene data show CDR1 as MNHEY and CDR2 as SMNVEV (reference sequence). Trimming shortened V by 2 bases and J by 0 bases, and 8 bases separated the two germline ends. This CDR3 is 16 amino acids long. CDR3 DNA: TGTGCCAGCAGTTTAATCGGGGTCTCTGGGGCCAACGTCCTGACTTTC. Its translation: CASSLIGVSGANVLTF.

This clonotype was seen a handful of times. The chain couples TRBV29-1 to TRBJ1-1; the D is unclear. With 0 bases removed from V and 5 bases from J, the gap between germline ends came to 7 bases. The length of the CDR3 is 12 residues. Germline CDR1 SQVTM, CDR2 ANQGSEA. DNA of the CDR3: TGCAGCGTTGAAGATCTTCGGACTGAAGCTTTCTTT. This encodes CSVEDLRTEAFF.

The chain joins TRBV4-2 to TRBJ2-3; 13 bases are shared with TRBD2. CDR1 is LGHNA and CDR2 is YNFKEQ in the germline V gene. CDR3 size: 16 residues. The junction had 8 bases not matched to a gene; V was cut back by 4 bases and J by 7 bases. CDR3 sequence: CASSPLGTSGEHTQYF. The DNA for the CDR3 is TGTGCCAGCAGCCCCCTTGGGACTAGCGGGGAACATACGCAGTATTTT.

This clonotype was seen many times. This chain joins TRBV2 and TRBJ2-5; no firm D call. V was cut by 3 bases and J by 4 bases, with 9 bases left in between. CDR1 is SNHLY and CDR2 is FYNNEI in the germline V gene. The CDR3 totals 13 residues. CDR3: CASSDVGRETQYF. The CDR3 nucleotides are TGTGCCAGCAGTGATGTAGGCCGAGAGACCCAGTACTTC. The full variable domain, with the rest looked up from reference TRBV2 and TRBJ2-5, is EPEVTQTPSHQVTQMGQEVILRCVPISNHLYFYWYRQILGQKVEFLVSFYNNEISEKSEIFDDQFSVERPDGSNFTLKIRSTKLEDSAMYFCASSDVGRETQYFGPGTRLLVL.

The chain carries TRBV11-1 and TRBJ2-7; D possibly matches TRBD1 or TRBD2 (5 bases each). The V end lost 3 bases, the J end lost 1 base, and 10 bases lay between the germline ends. The CDR3 runs 14 residues. Germline CDR1 SGHAT, CDR2 FQDESV (reference sequence). The CDR3 bases are TGTGCCAGCAGCTTGGGGGACCTATCCTACGAGCAGTACGTC. It translates to CASSLGDLSYEQYV.

This clonotype was seen repeatedly, ten times or more. This chain links TRBV29-1 with TRBJ2-7; D could derive from TRBD1 or TRBD2 (5 bases each). With 6 bases removed from V and 5 bases from J, the gap between germline ends came to 8 bases. CDR1 SQVTM and CDR2 ANQGSEA come from the germline V gene. The CDR3 runs 10 residues. CDR3 bases: TGCAGCGTGGGGACGGACGAGCAGTACTTC. This codes for CSVGTDEQYF.